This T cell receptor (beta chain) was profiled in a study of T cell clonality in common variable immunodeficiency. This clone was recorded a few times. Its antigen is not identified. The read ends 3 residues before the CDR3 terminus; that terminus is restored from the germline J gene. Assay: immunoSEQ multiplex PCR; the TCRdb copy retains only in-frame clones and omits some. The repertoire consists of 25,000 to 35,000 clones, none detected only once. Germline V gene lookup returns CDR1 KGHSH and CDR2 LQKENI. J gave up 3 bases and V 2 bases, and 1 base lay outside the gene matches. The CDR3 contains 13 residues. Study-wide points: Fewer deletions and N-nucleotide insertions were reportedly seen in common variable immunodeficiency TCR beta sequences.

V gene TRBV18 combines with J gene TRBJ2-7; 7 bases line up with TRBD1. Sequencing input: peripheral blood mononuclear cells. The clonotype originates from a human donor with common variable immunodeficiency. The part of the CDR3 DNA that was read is TGTGCCAGCTCACCAGACAGGGTCTACGAG. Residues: CASSPDRVYE. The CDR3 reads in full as CASSPDRVYEQYF.